This is a list of T cell receptor beta chains from one sample in a study of T cell repertoires in cytomegalovirus infection. TCRdb reanalysed the reads using MiXCR and keeps one entry per CDR3 protein. The sample records 90,000 to 120,000 distinct CDR3 sequences, under 55% being singletons. These receptors lack a known antigen. The sequenced sample was CD8+ T cells from cultured PBMCs, obtained from culture after CMV antigen stimulation. All receptors come from a human donor in good health (CMV status not recorded). Some clones in this sample may be carry-over from other donors' samples. The CDR3 runs from the conserved cysteine through the conserved F or W. A D gene is named only where the DNA matches it firmly. For some rows the clone size is stated as once, few or many, or as a class when expanded; others skip it.

j_call v_call clone_size d_call cdr3_aa cdr3_nt
TRBJ2-3 TRBV4-1 - - CASSQVPGIDTSTDTQYF TGCGCCAGCAGCCAAGTGCCAGGGATTGATACTAGCACAGATACGCAGTATTTT
TRBJ2-7 TRBV2 many - CASRGTGPYEQYF TGTGCCAGCAGGGGGACCGGACCCTACGAGCAGTACTTC
TRBJ1-2 TRBV19 - - CASNGGPYGYTF TGTGCCTCAAATGGGGGTCCCTATGGCTACACCTTC
TRBJ2-3 TRBV6-5 - - CASSYPSSTDTQYF TGTGCCAGCAGTTACCCATCTAGCACAGATACGCAGTATTTT
TRBJ2-3 TRBV15 few TRBD2 CATSGLAGGPDTQYF TGTGCCACCAGCGGACTAGCGGGGGGGCCGGATACGCAGTATTTT
TRBJ2-1 TRBV27 many - CASSTDGSSYNEQFF TGTGCCAGCAGCACAGACGGGAGCTCCTACAATGAGCAGTTCTTC
TRBJ1-5 TRBV19 few TRBD1 CASSTTGGFNQPQHF TGTGCCAGTAGTACGACAGGGGGCTTTAATCAGCCCCAGCATTTT
TRBJ2-7 TRBV5-6 - - CASSLRGGREQYF TGTGCCAGCAGCTTGAGGGGGGGGCGAGAGCAGTACTTC
TRBJ1-2 TRBV27 - - CASSSEVGLWDGYTF TGTGCCAGCAGTTCGGAGGTGGGGCTATGGGATGGCTACACCTTC
TRBJ2-7 TRBV4-1 - - CASSQGRAALTGTYEQYF TGCGCCAGCAGCCAAGGCAGGGCAGCCCTAACCGGAACCTACGAGCAGTACTTC
TRBJ2-7 TRBV5-1 - - CASSLRSSILSEQYF TGCGCCAGCAGCTTGAGGTCCAGTATCCTCTCCGAGCAGTACTTC
TRBJ1-6 TRBV6-5 - - CASSYMAGAGNSPLHF TGTGCCAGCAGTTACATGGCAGGGGCTGGTAATTCACCCCTCCACTTT
TRBJ2-2 TRBV7-2 many TRBD1 CASSLPRTGINTGELFF TGTGCCAGCAGCCTACCGCGGACAGGAATTAACACCGGGGAGCTGTTTTTT